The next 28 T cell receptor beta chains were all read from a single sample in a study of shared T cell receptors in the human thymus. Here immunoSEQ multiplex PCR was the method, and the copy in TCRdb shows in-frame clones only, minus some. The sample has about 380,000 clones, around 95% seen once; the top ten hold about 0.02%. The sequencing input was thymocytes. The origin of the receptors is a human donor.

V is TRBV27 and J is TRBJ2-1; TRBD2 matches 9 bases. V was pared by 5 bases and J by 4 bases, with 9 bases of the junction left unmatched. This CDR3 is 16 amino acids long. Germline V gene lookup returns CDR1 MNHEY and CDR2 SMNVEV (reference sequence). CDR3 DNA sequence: TGTGCCAGCAGTCCTCAGGCGGGAGGGGGATACAATGAGCAGTTCTTC. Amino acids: CASSPQAGGGYNEQFF.

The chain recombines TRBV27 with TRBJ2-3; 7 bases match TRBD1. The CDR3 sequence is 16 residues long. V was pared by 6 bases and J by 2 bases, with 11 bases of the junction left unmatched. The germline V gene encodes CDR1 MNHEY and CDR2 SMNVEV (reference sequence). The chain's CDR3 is CASSKNRGSLTDTQYF. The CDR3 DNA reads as TGTGCCAGCAGCAAAAACAGGGGCTCCCTCACAGATACGCAGTATTTT.

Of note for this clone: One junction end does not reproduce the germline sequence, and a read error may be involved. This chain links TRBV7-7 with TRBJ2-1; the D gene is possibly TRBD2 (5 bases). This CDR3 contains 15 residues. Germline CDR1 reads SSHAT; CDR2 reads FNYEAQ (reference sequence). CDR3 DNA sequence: TGTGCTAGCAGTCCACTAGTGGAAAGGGTCAAGGGGCAGTTCTTC. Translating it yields CASSPLVERVKGQFF.

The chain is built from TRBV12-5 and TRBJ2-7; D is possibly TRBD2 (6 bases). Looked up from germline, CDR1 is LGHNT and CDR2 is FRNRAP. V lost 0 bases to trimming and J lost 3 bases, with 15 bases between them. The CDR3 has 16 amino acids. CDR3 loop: CASGLVQRDCLYEQYF. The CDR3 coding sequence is TGTGCTAGTGGTTTGGTACAAAGGGACTGCCTCTACGAGCAGTACTTC.

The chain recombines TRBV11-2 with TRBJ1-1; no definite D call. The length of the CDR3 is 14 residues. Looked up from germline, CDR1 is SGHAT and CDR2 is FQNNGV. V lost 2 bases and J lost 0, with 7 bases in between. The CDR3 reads CASSLMDLNTEAFF. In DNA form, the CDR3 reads TGTGCCAGCAGCTTAATGGATTTGAACACTGAAGCTTTCTTT.

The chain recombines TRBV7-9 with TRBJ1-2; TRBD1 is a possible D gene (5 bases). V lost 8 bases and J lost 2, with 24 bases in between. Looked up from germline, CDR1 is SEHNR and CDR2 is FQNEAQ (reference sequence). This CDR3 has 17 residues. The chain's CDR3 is CASRWGMKGRINYGYTF. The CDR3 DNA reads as TGTGCCAGCCGATGGGGTATGAAGGGACGGATCAACTATGGCTACACCTTC.

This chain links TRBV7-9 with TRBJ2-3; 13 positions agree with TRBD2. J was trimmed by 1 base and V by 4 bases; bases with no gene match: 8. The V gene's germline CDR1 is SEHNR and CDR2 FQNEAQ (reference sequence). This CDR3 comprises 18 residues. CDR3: CASSSTSGRPLGTDTQYF. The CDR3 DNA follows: TGTGCCAGCAGCTCGACTAGCGGGAGGCCCTTGGGCACAGATACGCAGTATTTT.

The CDR3 here is CSVEDRKESGTGELFF. CDR3 in DNA: TGCAGCGTTGAAGATAGGAAGGAGTCGGGCACCGGGGAGCTGTTTTTT. This chain uses TRBV29-1 with TRBJ2-2; D remains unclear. Germline-derived CDR1 and CDR2 are SQVTM and ANQGSEA. V shed 0 bases and J shed 4 bases, with 15 bases lying between them. The CDR3 length is 16 residues.

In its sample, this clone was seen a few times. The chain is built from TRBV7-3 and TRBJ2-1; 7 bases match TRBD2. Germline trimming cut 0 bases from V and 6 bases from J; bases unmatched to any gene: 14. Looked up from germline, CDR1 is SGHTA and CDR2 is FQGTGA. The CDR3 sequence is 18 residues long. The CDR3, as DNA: TGTGCCAGCAGCTTAACTTTCTTAGCGGGCGGTGGGGGCAATGAGCAGTTCTTC. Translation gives CASSLTFLAGGGGNEQFF. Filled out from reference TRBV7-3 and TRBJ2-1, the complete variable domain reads GAGVSQTPSNKVTEKGKYVELRCDPISGHTALYWYRQSLGQGPEFLIYFQGTGAADDSGLPNDRFFAVRPEGSVSTLKIQRTERGDSAVYLCASSLTFLAGGGGNEQFFGPGTRLTVL.

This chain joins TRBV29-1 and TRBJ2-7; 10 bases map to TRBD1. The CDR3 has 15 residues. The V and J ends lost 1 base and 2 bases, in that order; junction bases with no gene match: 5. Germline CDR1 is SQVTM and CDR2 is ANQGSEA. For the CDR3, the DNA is TGCAGCGTTGAAGGTCGGGACAGGGGCACCTACGAGCAGTACTTC. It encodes CSVEGRDRGTYEQYF.

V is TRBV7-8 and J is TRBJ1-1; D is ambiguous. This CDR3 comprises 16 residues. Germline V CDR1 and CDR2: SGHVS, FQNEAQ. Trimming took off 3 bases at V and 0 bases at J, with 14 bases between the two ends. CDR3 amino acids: CASSFGPIYMNTEAFF. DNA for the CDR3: TGTGCCAGCAGCTTCGGACCTATTTACATGAACACTGAAGCTTTCTTT.

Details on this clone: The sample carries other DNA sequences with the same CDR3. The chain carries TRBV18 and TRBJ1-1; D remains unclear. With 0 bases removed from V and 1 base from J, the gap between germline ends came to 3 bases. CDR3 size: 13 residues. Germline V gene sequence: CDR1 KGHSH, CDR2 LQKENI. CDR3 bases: TGTGCCAGCTCACCACCGGGGAACACTGAAGCTTTCTTT. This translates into CASSPPGNTEAFF.

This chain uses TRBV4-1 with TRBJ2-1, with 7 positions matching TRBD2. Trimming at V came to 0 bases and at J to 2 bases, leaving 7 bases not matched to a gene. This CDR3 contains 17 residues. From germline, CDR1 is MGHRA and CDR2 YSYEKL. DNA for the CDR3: TGCGCCAGCAGCCAAGATGTGCGGGGAGGGACCTACAATGAGCAGTTCTTC. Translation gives CASSQDVRGGTYNEQFF.

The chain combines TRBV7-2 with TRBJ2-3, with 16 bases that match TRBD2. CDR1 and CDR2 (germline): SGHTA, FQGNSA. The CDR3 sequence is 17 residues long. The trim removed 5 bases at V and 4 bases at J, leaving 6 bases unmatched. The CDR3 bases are TGTGCCAGCAGCGCGGGACTAGCGGGAGGGCCTCCAGATACGCAGTATTTT. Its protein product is CASSAGLAGGPPDTQYF.

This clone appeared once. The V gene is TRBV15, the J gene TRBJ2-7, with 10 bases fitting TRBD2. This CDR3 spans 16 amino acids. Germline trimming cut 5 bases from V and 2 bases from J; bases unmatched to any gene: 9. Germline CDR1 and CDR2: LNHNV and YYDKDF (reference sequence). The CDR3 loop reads CATSALAGVQTYEQYF. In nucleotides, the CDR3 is TGTGCCACCAGCGCTCTAGCGGGAGTACAAACCTACGAGCAGTACTTC. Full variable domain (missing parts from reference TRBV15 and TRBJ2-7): DAMVIQNPRYQVTQFGKPVTLSCSQTLNHNVMYWYQQKSSQAPKLLFHYYDKDFNNEADTPDNFQSRRPNTSFCFLDIRSPGLGDTAMYLCATSALAGVQTYEQYFGPGTRLTVT.

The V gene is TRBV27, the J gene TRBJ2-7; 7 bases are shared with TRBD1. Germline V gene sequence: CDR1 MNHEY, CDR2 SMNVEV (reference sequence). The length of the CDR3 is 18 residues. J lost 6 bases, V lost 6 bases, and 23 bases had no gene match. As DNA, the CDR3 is TGTGCCAGCAGACCTCCCGATTCCCTGACAGGGATCATAGGCGAGCAGTACTTC. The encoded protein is CASRPPDSLTGIIGEQYF.

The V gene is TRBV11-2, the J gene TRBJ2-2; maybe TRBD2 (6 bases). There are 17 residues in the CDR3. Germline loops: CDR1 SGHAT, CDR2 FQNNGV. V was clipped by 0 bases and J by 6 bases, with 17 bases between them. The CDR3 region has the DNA TGTGCCAGCAGCTTAGATCGTCGCAGGGAGGAACCCGGGGAGCTGTTTTTT. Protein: CASSLDRRREEPGELFF.

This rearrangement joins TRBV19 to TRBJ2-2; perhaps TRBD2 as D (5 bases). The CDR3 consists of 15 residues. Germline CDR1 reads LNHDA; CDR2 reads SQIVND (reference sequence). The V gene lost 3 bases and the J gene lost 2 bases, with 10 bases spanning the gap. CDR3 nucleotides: TGTGCCAGTAGTATCGCCGGACTCAACACCGGGGAGCTGTTTTTT. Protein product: CASSIAGLNTGELFF.

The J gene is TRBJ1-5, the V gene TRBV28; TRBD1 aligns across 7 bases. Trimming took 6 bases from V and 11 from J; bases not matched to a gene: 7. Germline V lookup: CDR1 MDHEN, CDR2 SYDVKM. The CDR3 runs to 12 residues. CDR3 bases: TGTGCCAGCAGCCCCCCGGGGACAGCCCAGCATTTT. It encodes CASSPPGTAQHF.

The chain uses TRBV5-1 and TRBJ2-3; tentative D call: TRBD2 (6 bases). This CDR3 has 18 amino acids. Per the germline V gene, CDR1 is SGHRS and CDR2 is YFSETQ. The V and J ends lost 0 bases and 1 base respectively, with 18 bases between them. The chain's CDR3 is CASSLALARLGGTDTQYF. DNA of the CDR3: TGCGCCAGCAGCTTGGCGCTAGCGAGGTTAGGCGGCACAGATACGCAGTATTTT.

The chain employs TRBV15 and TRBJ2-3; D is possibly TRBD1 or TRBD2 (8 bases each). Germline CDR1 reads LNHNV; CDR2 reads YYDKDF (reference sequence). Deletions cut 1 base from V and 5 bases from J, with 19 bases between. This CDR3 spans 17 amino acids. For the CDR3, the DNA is TGTGCCACCAGCAGAGCCACAGGGGGACTAGAAAGAGATACGCAGTATTTT. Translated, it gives CATSRATGGLERDTQYF.

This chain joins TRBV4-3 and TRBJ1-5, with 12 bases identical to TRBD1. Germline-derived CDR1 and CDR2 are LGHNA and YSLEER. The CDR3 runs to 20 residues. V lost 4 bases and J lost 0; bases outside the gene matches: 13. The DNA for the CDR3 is TGCGCCAGCAGCCCCCGGATGGGGACAGGGGGCCCCTATAGCAATCAGCCCCAGCATTTT. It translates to CASSPRMGTGGPYSNQPQHF.

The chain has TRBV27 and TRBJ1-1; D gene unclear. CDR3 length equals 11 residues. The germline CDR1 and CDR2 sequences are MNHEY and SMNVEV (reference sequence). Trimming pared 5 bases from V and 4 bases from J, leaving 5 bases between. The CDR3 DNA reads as TGTGCCAGCAGTGGAGGCACTGAAGCTTTCTTT. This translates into CASSGGTEAFF.

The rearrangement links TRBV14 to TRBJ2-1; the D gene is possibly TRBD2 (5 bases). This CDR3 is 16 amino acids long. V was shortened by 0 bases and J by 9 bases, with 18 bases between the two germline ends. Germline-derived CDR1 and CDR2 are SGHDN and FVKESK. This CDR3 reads CASSQDLPGRAGEQFF. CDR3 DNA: TGTGCCAGCAGCCAAGACCTCCCCGGGCGGGCAGGTGAGCAGTTCTTC.

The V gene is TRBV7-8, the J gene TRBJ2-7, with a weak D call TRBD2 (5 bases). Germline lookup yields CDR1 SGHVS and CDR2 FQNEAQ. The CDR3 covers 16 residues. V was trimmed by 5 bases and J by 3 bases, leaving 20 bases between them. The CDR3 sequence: CASSVNAGVPNYEQYF. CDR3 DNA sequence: TGTGCCAGCAGCGTCAACGCCGGGGTCCCTAACTACGAGCAGTACTTC.

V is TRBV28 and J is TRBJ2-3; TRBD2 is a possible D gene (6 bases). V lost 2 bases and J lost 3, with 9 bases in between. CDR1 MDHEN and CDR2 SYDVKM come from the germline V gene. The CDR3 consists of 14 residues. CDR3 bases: TGTGCCAGCAGTTTACTCGCGGGGACAGATACGCAGTATTTT. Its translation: CASSLLAGTDTQYF.

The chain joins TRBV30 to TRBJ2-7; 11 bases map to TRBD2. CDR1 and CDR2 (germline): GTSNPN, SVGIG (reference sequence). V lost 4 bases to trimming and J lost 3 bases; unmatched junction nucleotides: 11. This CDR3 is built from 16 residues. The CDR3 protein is CAWNKARLAGGYEQYF. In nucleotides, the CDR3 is TGTGCCTGGAACAAGGCCCGGCTAGCGGGAGGCTACGAGCAGTACTTC.

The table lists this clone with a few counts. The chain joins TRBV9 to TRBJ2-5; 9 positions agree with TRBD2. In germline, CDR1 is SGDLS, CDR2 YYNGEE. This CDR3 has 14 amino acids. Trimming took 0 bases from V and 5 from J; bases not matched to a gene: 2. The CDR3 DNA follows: TGTGCCAGCAGCGTAGGCGGGAGGGCCGAGACCCAGTACTTC. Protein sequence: CASSVGGRAETQYF.